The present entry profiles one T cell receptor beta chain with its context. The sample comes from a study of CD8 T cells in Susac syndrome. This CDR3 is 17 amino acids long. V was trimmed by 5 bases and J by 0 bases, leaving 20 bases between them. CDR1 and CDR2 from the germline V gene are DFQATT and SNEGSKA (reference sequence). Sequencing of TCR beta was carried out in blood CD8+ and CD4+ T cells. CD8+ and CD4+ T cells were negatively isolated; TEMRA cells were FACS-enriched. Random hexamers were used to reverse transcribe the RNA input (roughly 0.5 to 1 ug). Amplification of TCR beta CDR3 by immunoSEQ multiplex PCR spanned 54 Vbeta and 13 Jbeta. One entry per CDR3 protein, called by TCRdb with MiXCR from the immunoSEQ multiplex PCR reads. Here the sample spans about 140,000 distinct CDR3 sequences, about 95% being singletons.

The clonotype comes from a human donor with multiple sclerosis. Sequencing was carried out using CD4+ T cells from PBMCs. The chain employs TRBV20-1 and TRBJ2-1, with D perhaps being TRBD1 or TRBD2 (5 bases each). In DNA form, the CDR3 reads TGCAGTGCTCTCGCTATGGGGGTCCGAAACTCCTACAATGAGCAGTTCTTC. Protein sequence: CSALAMGVRNSYNEQFF.